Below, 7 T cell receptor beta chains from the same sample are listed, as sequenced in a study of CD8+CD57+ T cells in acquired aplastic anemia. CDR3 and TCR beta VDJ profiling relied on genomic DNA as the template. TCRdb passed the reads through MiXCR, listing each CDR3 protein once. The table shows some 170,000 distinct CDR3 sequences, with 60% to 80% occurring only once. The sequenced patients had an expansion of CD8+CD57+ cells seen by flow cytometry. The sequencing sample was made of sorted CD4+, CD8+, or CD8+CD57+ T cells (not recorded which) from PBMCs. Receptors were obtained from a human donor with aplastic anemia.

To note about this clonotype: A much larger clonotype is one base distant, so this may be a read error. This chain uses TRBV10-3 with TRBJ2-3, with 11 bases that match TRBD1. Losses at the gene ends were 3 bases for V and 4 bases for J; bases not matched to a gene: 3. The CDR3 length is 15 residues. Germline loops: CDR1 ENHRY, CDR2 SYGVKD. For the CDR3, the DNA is TGTGCCATCAGTGACTCGGGACAGGGGGCAGATACGCAGTATTTT. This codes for CAISDSGQGADTQYF.

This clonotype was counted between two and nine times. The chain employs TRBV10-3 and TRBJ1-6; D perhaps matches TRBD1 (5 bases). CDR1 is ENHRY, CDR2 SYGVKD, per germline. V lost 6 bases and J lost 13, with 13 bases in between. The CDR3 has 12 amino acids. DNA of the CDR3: TGTGCCATCAGCCTAGACAGTACGCCCCTCCACTTT. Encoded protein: CAISLDSTPLHF.

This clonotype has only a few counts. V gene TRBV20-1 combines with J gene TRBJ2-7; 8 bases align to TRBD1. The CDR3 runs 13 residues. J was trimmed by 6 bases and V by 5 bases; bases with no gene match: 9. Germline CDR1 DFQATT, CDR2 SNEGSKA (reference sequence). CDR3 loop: CSALGQGKSEQYF. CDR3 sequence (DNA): TGCAGTGCTCTTGGACAGGGAAAGTCCGAGCAGTACTTC.

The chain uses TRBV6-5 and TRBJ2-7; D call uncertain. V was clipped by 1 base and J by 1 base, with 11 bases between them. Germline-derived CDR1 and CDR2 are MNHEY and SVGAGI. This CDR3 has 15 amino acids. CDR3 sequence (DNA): TGTGCCAGCAGTTACTTCCAGGACGGATCCTACGAGCAGTACTTC. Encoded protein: CASSYFQDGSYEQYF.

For the CDR3, the DNA is TGTGCCAGCAGTACCGGGACAGTCAACGATGGCTACACCTTC. This sequence encodes CASSTGTVNDGYTF. The V call is TRBV9, the J call TRBJ1-2, with TRBD1 matching 7 bases. V gave up 5 bases and J gave up 6 bases; unmatched junction bases: 10. This CDR3 contains 14 residues. In germline, CDR1 is SGDLS, CDR2 YYNGEE.

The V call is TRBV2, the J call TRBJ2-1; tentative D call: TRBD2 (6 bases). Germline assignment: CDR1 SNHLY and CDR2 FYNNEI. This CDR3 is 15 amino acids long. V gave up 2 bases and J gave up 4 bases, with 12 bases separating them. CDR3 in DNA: TGTGCCAGCAGTGAACTTTGGAGGGGTTACAATGAGCAGTTCTTC. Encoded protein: CASSELWRGYNEQFF.

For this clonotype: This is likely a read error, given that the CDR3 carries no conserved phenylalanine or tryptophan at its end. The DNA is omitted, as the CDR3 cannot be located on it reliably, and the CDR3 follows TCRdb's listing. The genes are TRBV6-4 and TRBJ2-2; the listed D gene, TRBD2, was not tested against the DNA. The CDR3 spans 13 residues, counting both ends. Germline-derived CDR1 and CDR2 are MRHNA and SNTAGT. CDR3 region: CASSGTNTGELVL.